This T cell receptor (beta chain) was recovered during a study of PD-L1 blockade in urothelial cancer. The CDR3 is 17 amino acids. CDR1 is SGHRS and CDR2 is YFSETQ in the germline V gene. V shed 3 bases and J 1 base; nucleotides not matched to a gene: 10. Generated by immunoSEQ multiplex PCR, the TCRdb table keeps only in-frame clones and is missing some. The table records about 20,000 clones, around 88% of them present only once. The source is a middle-aged man with urothelial cancer. Sequencing used PBMCs, obtained around atezolizumab (anti-PD-L1) treatment. The V and J genes are TRBV5-1 and TRBJ1-2, with 9 bases fitting TRBD1. CDR3 sequence: CASSSLLGTGLNYGYTF. DNA of the CDR3: TGCGCCAGCAGCTCTCTTTTGGGGACAGGGCTTAACTATGGCTACACCTTC.